The 20 T cell receptor beta chains listed next were all sequenced from one sample in a study of blood T cell repertoires in COVID-19. TCRdb keeps only in-frame clones here, not all; method: immunoSEQ multiplex PCR. The sample carries around 220,000 clones, around nine tenths recorded once. Sequenced: PBMCs or T cells enriched from blood (not recorded which). The receptors were gathered from a woman under 30 who had recovered from COVID-19.

CDR3 in DNA: TGCGCCAGCAGCCAGGGGACAGACAGGGCAGGATTTGGCTACACCTTC. Translated: CASSQGTDRAGFGYTF. The J gene is TRBJ1-2, the V gene TRBV4-3; 7 bases line up with TRBD1. Trimming at V came to 3 bases and at J to 7 bases, leaving 14 bases not matched to a gene. Germline V gives CDR1 LGHNA, CDR2 YSLEER. The CDR3 spans 16 residues.

The rearrangement links TRBV6-5 to TRBJ2-4, with TRBD2 as a possible D gene (6 bases). The ends were cut back, 6 bases at V and 8 bases at J, with 17 bases in the middle. The CDR3 loop spans 14 amino acids. In germline, CDR1 is MNHEY, CDR2 SVGAGI. The chain's CDR3 is CASSRLAPGDIQYF. The CDR3, as DNA: TGTGCCAGCAGCCGCTTGGCCCCGGGAGACATTCAGTACTTC.

Concerning this clone itself: This same CDR3 is encoded by further DNA sequences in the sample. The chain recombines TRBV5-6 with TRBJ1-2; TRBD1 agrees at 10 bases. Germline assignment: CDR1 SGHDT and CDR2 YYEEEE. This CDR3 is built from 14 residues. The V and J ends lost 0 bases and 8 bases, in that order; junction bases with no gene match: 4. The CDR3 loop reads CASSLGQGALGYTF. The CDR3, as DNA: TGTGCCAGCAGCTTGGGACAGGGGGCTTTAGGCTACACCTTC.

The chain carries TRBV7-9 and TRBJ2-6, with a tentative D call TRBD1 (5 bases). V dropped 5 bases and J dropped 4 bases, with 21 bases sitting between them. Germline CDR1 and CDR2: SEHNR and FQNEAQ (reference sequence). CDR3 size: 18 residues. The CDR3 is CASSRKYARVAGANVLTF. The DNA for the CDR3 is TGTGCCAGCAGCCGGAAATACGCCAGGGTGGCCGGGGCCAACGTCCTGACTTTC.

This chain connects TRBV7-9 to TRBJ2-1, with D possibly matching TRBD2 (6 bases). V lost 5 bases, J lost 5 bases, and 16 bases lay in between. The CDR3 runs to 15 residues. Germline-derived CDR1 and CDR2 are SEHNR and FQNEAQ (reference sequence). The CDR3 loop is CASSHYLSGNNEQFF. In DNA form, the CDR3 reads TGTGCCAGCAGCCACTACCTTAGCGGTAACAATGAGCAGTTCTTC.

The chain has TRBV5-6 and TRBJ1-2; possibly TRBD1 for D (5 bases). The CDR3 loop spans 12 amino acids. V shed 2 bases and J shed 7 bases, with 9 bases lying between them. Germline CDR1 SGHDT, CDR2 YYEEEE. The CDR3 reads CASSLPDSGYTF. In DNA, the CDR3 is TGTGCCAGCAGCTTACCCGACAGTGGCTACACCTTC.

Regarding this clone: The junction and the germline gene differ at one end; a read error may be behind it. The chain recombines TRBV7-7 with TRBJ2-5, with 7 nucleotides matching TRBD2. CDR3 size: 15 residues. Germline assignment: CDR1 SSHAT and CDR2 FNYEAQ (reference sequence). In DNA form, the CDR3 reads TGTGCTAGCAGCCTAACTTTCGGGGGGCAAGAGACCCAGTACTTC. Its protein is CASSLTFGGQETQYF.

The gene calls are TRBV2 and TRBJ1-2, with TRBD1 matching 7 bases. Germline-derived CDR1 and CDR2 are SNHLY and FYNNEI. V dropped 8 bases and J dropped 8; count of bases not matched to a gene: 5. CDR3 length equals 11 residues. The DNA for the CDR3 is TGTGCCAGCGGCAGGGGGTACGGCTACACCTTC. The encoded protein is CASGRGYGYTF.

The CDR3: CASSFSGGARGDEQYF. The CDR3 DNA is TGTGCCAGCAGTTTTAGCGGGGGGGCACGAGGTGACGAGCAGTACTTC. V gene TRBV28 combines with J gene TRBJ2-7; 11 bases agree with TRBD2. With 3 bases clipped from V and 5 bases from J, the junction kept 9 bases outside the gene matches. The germline gives CDR1 MDHEN, CDR2 SYDVKM. There are 16 residues in the CDR3.

The chain couples TRBV18 to TRBJ2-7, with 7 bases identical to TRBD1. CDR3 length: 14 amino acids. J was trimmed by 6 bases and V by 2 bases; bases with no gene match: 7. Germline CDR1 reads KGHSH; CDR2 reads LQKENI. CDR3 sequence reads: CASSPDLTGSEQYF. CDR3 bases: TGTGCCAGCTCACCAGACTTGACAGGGTCCGAGCAGTACTTC.

This chain uses TRBV28 with TRBJ1-4, with TRBD1 identical over 7 bases. CDR1 and CDR2 from the germline V gene are MDHEN and SYDVKM. CDR3 length equals 13 residues. V shed 8 bases and J 2 bases; nucleotides not matched to a gene: 2. The CDR3 loop reads CASQGVTNEKLFF. The CDR3 DNA reads as TGTGCCAGCCAGGGGGTTACTAATGAAAAACTGTTTTTT.

The chain employs TRBV12-3 or TRBV12-4 and TRBJ1-5; D gene ambiguous. The CDR3 runs to 13 residues. V was clipped by 4 bases and J by 11 bases, with 15 bases between them. The CDR3, as DNA: TGTGCCAGCAGTTCCGACGGAGTAAGGTCCCAGCATTTT. Translating gives CASSSDGVRSQHF.

The J gene is TRBJ1-1, the V gene TRBV2; D uncertain. Germline CDR1 SNHLY, CDR2 FYNNEI. Trimming removed 5 bases from V and 1 base from J, with 8 bases in between. This CDR3 contains 13 residues. CDR3 nucleotides: TGTGCCAGCAGTCTACAGCAGAACACTGAAGCTTTCTTT. Protein product: CASSLQQNTEAFF.

The chain carries TRBV11-3 and TRBJ1-3; 8 bases are shared with TRBD1. The CDR3 runs to 15 residues. Germline V gene data show CDR1 as SGHNT and CDR2 as YENEEA. Unmatched junction bases numbered 7, after V lost 2 bases and J lost 7 bases. CDR3 in amino acids: CASSLYRTGTNTIYF. The CDR3, as DNA: TGTGCCAGCAGCTTATATCGGACAGGGACTAACACCATATATTTT.

The chain's CDR3 is CASSLRLADNEQFF. The CDR3 bases are TGTGCCAGCAGCCTGAGACTAGCGGACAATGAGCAGTTCTTC. This chain connects TRBV4-2 to TRBJ2-1; 9 bases align to TRBD2. Germline lookup yields CDR1 LGHNA and CDR2 YNFKEQ. This CDR3 region has 14 residues. The junction had 3 bases not matched to a gene; V was cut back by 4 bases and J by 5 bases.

The chain carries TRBV5-1 and TRBJ1-1; D not certain. The CDR3 sequence is 15 residues long. CDR1 is SGHRS, CDR2 YFSETQ, per germline. Trimming left V 1 base short and J 8 bases short, with 18 bases between. The CDR3 region is CASSLRQDGPYEAFF. The CDR3 nucleotides are TGCGCCAGCAGCTTGAGGCAGGATGGCCCGTACGAAGCTTTCTTT.

This clone was seen more than once but under ten times. This sequence joins TRBV7-8 and TRBJ1-2, with D possibly matching TRBD1 (5 bases). CDR3 length equals 16 residues. V was clipped by 8 bases and J by 4 bases, with 23 bases between them. Germline CDR1 is SGHVS and CDR2 is FQNEAQ. CDR3: CASGPGYLPLGYGYTF. Here the CDR3 DNA reads TGTGCCAGCGGCCCAGGGTATCTCCCTCTAGGCTATGGCTACACCTTC.

The V call is TRBV19, the J call TRBJ2-7, with 11 bases fitting TRBD2. Per the germline V gene, CDR1 is LNHDA and CDR2 is SQIVND (reference sequence). Losses at the gene ends were 5 bases for V and 3 bases for J; bases not matched to a gene: 6. The CDR3 extends over 15 amino acids. The CDR3 nucleotides read TGTGCCAGTAGTTCCCGGACTAGCGGGTTCTACGAGCAGTACTTC. Translation: CASSSRTSGFYEQYF.

DNA of the CDR3: TGTGCCAGCAGCCAATGGAGAGGTGGCAGCACAGATACGCAGTATTTT. This translates into CASSQWRGGSTDTQYF. The chain combines TRBV3-1 (or the pseudogene TRBV3-2) with TRBJ2-3, with no clear D. The CDR3 contains 16 residues. Germline CDR1 reads LGHDT; CDR2 reads YNNKEL (reference sequence). The V end lost 2 bases, the J end lost 0 bases, and 12 bases lay between the germline ends.

This chain links TRBV5-1 with TRBJ2-1; 13 nucleotides align to TRBD2. V shed 5 bases, J shed 9 bases, and the junction held 11 bases outside the gene matches. The CDR3 spans 16 residues. Looked up from germline, CDR1 is SGHRS and CDR2 is YFSETQ. CDR3 loop: CASSRTSGGAFSEQFF. CDR3 bases: TGCGCCAGCAGTCGAACTAGCGGGGGGGCCTTCAGTGAGCAGTTCTTC.